This is a list of T cell receptor beta chains from one sample in a study of OX40 agonist ivuxolimab in advanced cancers. Sequenced by immunoSEQ multiplex PCR; TCRdb stores in-frame clones only, minus some. The table shows roughly 76,000 clones, with around 84% occurring only once. Sample: CD4+ or CD8+ T cells sorted from blood, taken in a trial of the OX40 agonist ivuxolimab. These receptors originate from an adult with an advanced solid tumor such as melanoma, head and neck, liver or kidney cancer. CDR3s include the opening cysteine and the closing phenylalanine or tryptophan. Fields, in order: clone size, V gene, J gene, D gene, CDR3 protein, CDR3 DNA. A D gene is named only where the DNA matches it firmly. Size is stated for part of the rows, as once, few or many counts, or as a class when the clone is expanded.

clone_size: .; v_call: TRBV5-8; j_call: TRBJ1-1; d_call: .; cdr3_aa: CASSLLVSGNTEAFF; cdr3_nt: TGTGCCAGCAGCTTGCTTGTTTCAGGGAACACTGAAGCTTTCTTT
clone_size: once; v_call: TRBV7-3; j_call: TRBJ1-2; d_call: .; cdr3_aa: CASSLIPGDGYTF; cdr3_nt: TGTGCCAGCAGCTTAATCCCCGGTGATGGCTACACCTTC
clone_size: .; v_call: TRBV18; j_call: TRBJ1-1; d_call: .; cdr3_aa: CASSEIIDTEAFF; cdr3_nt: TGTGCCAGCTCAGAGATCATCGACACTGAAGCTTTCTTT
clone_size: .; v_call: TRBV28; j_call: TRBJ1-5; d_call: .; cdr3_aa: CASSPSRGRQPQHF; cdr3_nt: TGTGCCAGCAGCCCTAGCCGGGGCCGACAGCCCCAGCATTTT
clone_size: .; v_call: TRBV6-6; j_call: TRBJ2-7; d_call: TRBD1; cdr3_aa: CASSYSGTGGFYEQYF; cdr3_nt: TGTGCCAGCAGTTACTCGGGGACAGGGGGCTTCTACGAGCAGTACTTC
clone_size: once; v_call: TRBV7-2; j_call: TRBJ2-2; d_call: .; cdr3_aa: CASSLSGQNTGELFF; cdr3_nt: TGTGCCAGCAGCTTAAGCGGGCAGAACACCGGGGAGCTGTTTTTT
clone_size: .; v_call: TRBV11-2; j_call: TRBJ2-2; d_call: .; cdr3_aa: CASSFRAGALNTGELFF; cdr3_nt: TGTGCCAGCAGCTTCCGTGCGGGGGCCTTGAACACCGGGGAGCTGTTTTTT
clone_size: .; v_call: TRBV10-2; j_call: TRBJ2-1; d_call: TRBD1; cdr3_aa: CASSGQGKGEQFF; cdr3_nt: TGCGCCAGTTCGGGACAGGGAAAGGGTGAGCAGTTCTTC
clone_size: .; v_call: TRBV7-9; j_call: TRBJ1-2; d_call: .; cdr3_aa: CASTSLGVQGYTF; cdr3_nt: TGTGCCAGCACCTCTCTGGGGGTGCAAGGCTACACCTTC
clone_size: .; v_call: TRBV11-1; j_call: TRBJ2-7; d_call: TRBD1; cdr3_aa: CASSVMTGSYYEQYF; cdr3_nt: TGTGCCAGCAGCGTTATGACAGGGAGCTACTACGAGCAGTACTTC
clone_size: .; v_call: TRBV6-1; j_call: TRBJ2-5; d_call: .; cdr3_aa: CASSPMGGGETQYF; cdr3_nt: TGTGCCAGCAGCCCTATGGGGGGTGGGGAGACCCAGTACTTC
clone_size: .; v_call: TRBV2; j_call: TRBJ1-1; d_call: TRBD1; cdr3_aa: CARTGGMNTEAFF; cdr3_nt: TGTGCCAGGACAGGGGGTATGAACACTGAAGCTTTCTTT
clone_size: .; v_call: TRBV7-8; j_call: TRBJ2-2; d_call: .; cdr3_aa: CASTPLGGVGTGELFF; cdr3_nt: TGTGCCAGCACGCCACTGGGGGGCGTAGGGACCGGGGAGCTGTTTTTT
clone_size: .; v_call: TRBV6-5; j_call: TRBJ2-5; d_call: .; cdr3_aa: CASRTLAQETQYF; cdr3_nt: TGTGCCAGCAGGACGCTGGCCCAAGAGACCCAGTACTTC
clone_size: .; v_call: TRBV6-6; j_call: TRBJ2-7; d_call: TRBD2; cdr3_aa: CASSLGLAGSSYEQYF; cdr3_nt: TGTGCCAGCAGCCTCGGACTAGCGGGAAGCTCCTACGAGCAGTACTTC
clone_size: .; v_call: TRBV6-6; j_call: TRBJ1-1; d_call: .; cdr3_aa: CASSYDGAGVKAFF; cdr3_nt: TGTGCCAGCAGTTACGATGGGGCAGGTGTCAAAGCTTTCTTT
clone_size: .; v_call: TRBV28; j_call: TRBJ2-3; d_call: .; cdr3_aa: CASRYTDTQYF; cdr3_nt: TGTGCCAGCAGGTACACAGATACGCAGTATTTT
clone_size: .; v_call: TRBV10-3; j_call: TRBJ2-1; d_call: .; cdr3_aa: CAISEPGEQFF; cdr3_nt: TGTGCCATCAGTGAGCCCGGGGAGCAGTTCTTC
clone_size: .; v_call: TRBV19; j_call: TRBJ1-1; d_call: .; cdr3_aa: CASSIDLRNTEAFF; cdr3_nt: TGTGCCAGTAGTATAGATCTTAGGAACACTGAAGCTTTCTTT
clone_size: .; v_call: TRBV12-5; j_call: TRBJ1-3; d_call: .; cdr3_aa: CASGSDAENTIYF; cdr3_nt: TGTGCTAGTGGCTCGGACGCCGAAAACACCATATATTTT
clone_size: .; v_call: TRBV18; j_call: TRBJ1-6; d_call: .; cdr3_aa: CASSLNPGSPLHF; cdr3_nt: TGTGCCAGCTCCCTTAACCCGGGATCACCCCTCCACTTT
clone_size: .; v_call: TRBV6-1; j_call: TRBJ2-2; d_call: TRBD1; cdr3_aa: CASSGDRGAAGELFF; cdr3_nt: TGTGCCAGCAGTGGGGACAGGGGAGCCGCCGGGGAGCTGTTTTTT
clone_size: once; v_call: TRBV19; j_call: TRBJ1-4; d_call: .; cdr3_aa: CASTSGQTHEKLFF; cdr3_nt: TGTGCCAGTACCTCAGGACAGACGCATGAAAAACTGTTTTTT
clone_size: .; v_call: TRBV5-1; j_call: TRBJ1-6; d_call: .; cdr3_aa: CASSSGTFNGGINSPLHF; cdr3_nt: TGCGCCAGCAGCTCCGGGACTTTTAACGGGGGCATTAATTCACCCCTCCACTTT
clone_size: .; v_call: TRBV2; j_call: TRBJ1-1; d_call: .; cdr3_aa: CASSRAEMNTEAFF; cdr3_nt: TGTGCCAGCAGCAGGGCTGAAATGAACACTGAAGCTTTCTTT
clone_size: once; v_call: TRBV18; j_call: TRBJ1-3; d_call: .; cdr3_aa: CASSRERSGNTIYF; cdr3_nt: TGTGCCAGCTCACGAGAGCGGTCTGGAAACACCATATATTTT
clone_size: .; v_call: TRBV9; j_call: TRBJ1-1; d_call: TRBD1; cdr3_aa: CASSETGGGRTEAFF; cdr3_nt: TGTGCCAGCAGCGAGACAGGGGGAGGGAGAACTGAAGCTTTCTTT